This TCR beta chain was retrieved from a study of cytomegalovirus exposure and HLA in healthy donors. Findings and limits, study-wide: Association of some 18,000 TCR beta sequences with HLA alleles was found at 0.05 false discovery rate in a later analysis. As was reported, the classifier diagnosed cytomegalovirus status with high specificity and sensitivity.

Concerning this clone: Its antigen is as yet unknown.

PCR was performed using 60 Vbeta and 13 Jbeta primers. Method: immunoSEQ multiplex PCR; TCRdb's copy keeps in-frame clones and lacks some. Of 140,000 to 150,000 clones in the sample, around a tenth are singletons; the top ten hold roughly 1.9%. V gave up 4 bases and J gave up 2 bases; unmatched junction bases: 3. This CDR3 comprises 14 residues. The germline V gene encodes CDR1 WSHSY and CDR2 SAAADI. The sequence derives from a man aged 45 to 65 in good health and CMV-seronegative. The chain recombines TRBV10-2 with TRBJ2-7, with 9 bases aligning to TRBD2. The sequenced sample consisted of PBMCs. Written as DNA, the CDR3 is TGCGCCAGCAGTGGAGGCGGGGGGGCCTACGAGCAGTACTTC. Residues: CASSGGGGAYEQYF.